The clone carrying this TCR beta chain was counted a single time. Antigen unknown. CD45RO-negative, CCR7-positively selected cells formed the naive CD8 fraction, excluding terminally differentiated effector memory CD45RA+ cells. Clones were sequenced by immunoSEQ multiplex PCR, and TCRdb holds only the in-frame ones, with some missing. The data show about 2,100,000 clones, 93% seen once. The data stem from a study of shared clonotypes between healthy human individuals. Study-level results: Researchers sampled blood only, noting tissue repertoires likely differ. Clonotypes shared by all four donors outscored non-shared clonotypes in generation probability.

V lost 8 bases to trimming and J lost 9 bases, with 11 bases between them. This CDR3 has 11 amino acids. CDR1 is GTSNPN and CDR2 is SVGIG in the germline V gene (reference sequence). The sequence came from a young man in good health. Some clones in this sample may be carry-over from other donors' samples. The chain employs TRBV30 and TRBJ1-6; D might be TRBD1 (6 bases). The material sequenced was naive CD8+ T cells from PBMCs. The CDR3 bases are TGTGCCCTAAGGGGGGCTTCACCCCTCCACTTT. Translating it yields CALRGASPLHF.